This T cell receptor beta chain emerged from a study of shared clonotypes between healthy human individuals. In the original workflow: There were no quality scores in the junction-only immunoSEQ sequences, so filtering differed. Profiling relied on immunoSEQ multiplex PCR, and the TCRdb table lists in-frame clones only, not all of them. The V and J calls and clone size were taken over from that table, and D and trimming were inferred from the DNA. Of about 2 million clones in the sample, roughly 96% were seen once. To note about this clone: No antigen is known for it.

In the CD4+ fraction, cells were divided into CD45RA+ naive and CD45RA-negative memory subsets. Findings of the study overall: Roughly 5.3% of naive CD4 clonotypes were common to a handful of donors.

V shed 4 bases and J shed 9 bases, with 13 bases lying between them. The CDR3 totals 13 residues. Germline V gene data show CDR1 as MGHDK and CDR2 as SYGVNS. Sequencing was done on a sample of naive CD4+ T cells sorted from blood. The subset: CD45RA+ positively selected. The TCR was taken from a man aged 18 to 35 in good health. V and J are TRBV25-1 and TRBJ2-4; possibly TRBD1 for D (5 bases). In DNA form, the CDR3 reads TGTGCCAGCAGTGGCGTGCAGGGCGGCATTCAGTACTTC. This sequence encodes CASSGVQGGIQYF.